The clone carrying this TCR beta chain has ten or more counts. Its antigen is still unknown. From the germline J gene comes the end of the CDR3, since the read stops 3 residues before it. At the DNA level, this CDR3 is encoded by other sequences in the same sample as well. These data belong to a study of T cell clonality in common variable immunodeficiency. V gave up 1 base and J gave up 4 bases, with 10 bases separating them. The germline V gene has CDR1 SGHTA and CDR2 FQGNSA. This CDR3 is 14 amino acids long. Whole-study results and caveats: CVID patient heterogeneity limited repertoire-clinical complication correlations.

Sequencing input was equivalent genomic DNA from CVID and controls. Sequencing used immunoSEQ multiplex PCR; TCRdb keeps in-frame clones, though not all of them. The sample was found to contain about 32,000 clones, and every one recurs. The chain uses TRBV7-2 and TRBJ1-1; maybe TRBD1 (6 bases). The clonotype originates from a person between 18 and 75 years old in good health. The sample consisted of peripheral blood mononuclear cells. The CDR3 loop is CASSLVGGGTEAFF. The DNA read from the CDR3 is TGTGCCAGCAGCTTAGTAGGGGGTGGCACTGAA. Complete variable domain (other parts from reference TRBV7-2 and TRBJ1-1): GAGVSQSPSNKVTEKGKDVELRCDPISGHTALYWYRQSLGQGLEFLIYFQGNSAPDKSGLPSDRFSAERTGGSVSTLTIQRTQQEDSAVYLCASSLVGGGTEAFFGQGTRLTVV.